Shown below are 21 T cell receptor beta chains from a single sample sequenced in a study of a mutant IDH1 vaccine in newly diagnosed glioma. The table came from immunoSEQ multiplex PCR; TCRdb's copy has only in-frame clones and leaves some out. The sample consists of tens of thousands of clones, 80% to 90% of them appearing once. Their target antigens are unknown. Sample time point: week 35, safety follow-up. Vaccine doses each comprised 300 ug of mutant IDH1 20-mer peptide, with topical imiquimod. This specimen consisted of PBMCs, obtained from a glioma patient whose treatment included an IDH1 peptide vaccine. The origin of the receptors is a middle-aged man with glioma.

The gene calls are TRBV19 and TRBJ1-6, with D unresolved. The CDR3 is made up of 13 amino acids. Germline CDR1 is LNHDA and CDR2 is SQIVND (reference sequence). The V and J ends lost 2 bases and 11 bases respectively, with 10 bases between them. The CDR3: CASSINRNAPLHF. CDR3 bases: TGTGCCAGTAGTATAAACCGGAACGCACCCCTCCACTTT.

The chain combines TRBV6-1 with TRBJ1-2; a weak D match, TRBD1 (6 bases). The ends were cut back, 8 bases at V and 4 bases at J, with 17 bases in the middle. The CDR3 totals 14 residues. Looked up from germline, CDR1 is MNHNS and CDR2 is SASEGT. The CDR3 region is CASSPGALGYGYTF. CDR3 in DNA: TGTGCCAGCTCTCCAGGGGCCTTAGGCTATGGCTACACCTTC.

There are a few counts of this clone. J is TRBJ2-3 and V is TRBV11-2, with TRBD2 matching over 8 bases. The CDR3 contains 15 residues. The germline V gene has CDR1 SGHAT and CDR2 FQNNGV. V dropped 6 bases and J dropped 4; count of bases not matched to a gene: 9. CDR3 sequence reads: CASSLREARADTQYF. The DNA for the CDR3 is TGTGCCAGCAGTTTGCGGGAGGCTCGGGCAGATACGCAGTATTTT.

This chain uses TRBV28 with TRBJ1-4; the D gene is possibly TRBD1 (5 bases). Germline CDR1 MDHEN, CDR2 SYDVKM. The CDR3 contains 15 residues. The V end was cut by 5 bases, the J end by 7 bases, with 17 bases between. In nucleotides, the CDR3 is TGTGCCAGCAGTGCCCCAGGGCTCCGGGGTGAAAAACTGTTTTTT. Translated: CASSAPGLRGEKLFF.

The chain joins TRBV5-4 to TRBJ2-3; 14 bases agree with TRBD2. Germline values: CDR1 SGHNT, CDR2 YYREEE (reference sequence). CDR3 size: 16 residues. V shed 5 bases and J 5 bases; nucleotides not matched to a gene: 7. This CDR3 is CASRVTSGGALDTQYF. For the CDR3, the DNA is TGTGCCAGCAGGGTGACTAGCGGGGGGGCCTTAGATACGCAGTATTTT.

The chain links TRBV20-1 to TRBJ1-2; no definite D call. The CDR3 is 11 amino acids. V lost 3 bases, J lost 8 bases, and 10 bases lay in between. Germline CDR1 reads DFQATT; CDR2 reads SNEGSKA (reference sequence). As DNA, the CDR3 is TGCAGTGCTAGGGTGGTGTGGGGCTACACCTTC. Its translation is CSARVVWGYTF.

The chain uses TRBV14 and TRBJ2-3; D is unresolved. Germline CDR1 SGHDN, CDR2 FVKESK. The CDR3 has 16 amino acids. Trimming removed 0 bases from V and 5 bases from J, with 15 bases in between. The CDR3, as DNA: TGTGCCAGCAGCCAAGATTTCACGGGTTTCAAAGATACGCAGTATTTT. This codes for CASSQDFTGFKDTQYF. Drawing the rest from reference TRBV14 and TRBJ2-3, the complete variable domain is EAGVTQFPSHSVIEKGQTVTLRCDPISGHDNLYWYRRVMGKEIKFLLHFVKESKQDESGMPNNRFLAERTGGTYSTLKVQPAELEDSGVYFCASSQDFTGFKDTQYFGPGTRLTVL.

CDR3 bases: TGTGCCAGCAGCTCTCCGGGACAGGGGACGGGCCGCTCCTACGAGCAGTACTTC. Translation gives CASSSPGQGTGRSYEQYF. V usage is TRBV7-2 and J usage is TRBJ2-7, with TRBD1 matching over 10 bases. CDR3 length equals 18 residues. Trimming cost V 4 bases and J 0 bases; bases outside gene matches: 12. Germline V gives CDR1 SGHTA, CDR2 FQGNSA.

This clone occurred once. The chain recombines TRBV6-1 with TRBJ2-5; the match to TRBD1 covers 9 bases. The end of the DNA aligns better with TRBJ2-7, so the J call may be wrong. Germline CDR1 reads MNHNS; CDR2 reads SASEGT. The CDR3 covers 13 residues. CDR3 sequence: CASRQGAQYEQYF. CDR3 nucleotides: TGTGCCAGCAGACAGGGGGCACAGTACGAGCAGTACTTC.

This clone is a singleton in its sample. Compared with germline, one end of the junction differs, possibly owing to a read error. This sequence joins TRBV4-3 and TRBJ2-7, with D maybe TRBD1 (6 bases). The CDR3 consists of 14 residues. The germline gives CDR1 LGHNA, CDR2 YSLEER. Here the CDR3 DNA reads TGCGCCAGCAGCCAAGATCTAGGGACACCTCCTGCCCACTTC. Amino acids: CASSQDLGTPPAHF.

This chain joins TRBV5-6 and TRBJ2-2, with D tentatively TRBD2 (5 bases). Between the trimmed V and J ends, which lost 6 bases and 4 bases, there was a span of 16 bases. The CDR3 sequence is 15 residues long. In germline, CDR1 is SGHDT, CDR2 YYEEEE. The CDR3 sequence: CASTWGSGFTGELFF. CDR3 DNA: TGTGCCAGCACCTGGGGATCGGGGTTCACCGGGGAGCTGTTTTTT.

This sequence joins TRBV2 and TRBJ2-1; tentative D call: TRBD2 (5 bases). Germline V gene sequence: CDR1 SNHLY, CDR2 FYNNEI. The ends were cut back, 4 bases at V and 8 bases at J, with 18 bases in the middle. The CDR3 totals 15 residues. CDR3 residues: CASSADGSTDYEQFF. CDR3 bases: TGTGCCAGCAGTGCTGACGGTAGCACGGACTATGAGCAGTTCTTC.

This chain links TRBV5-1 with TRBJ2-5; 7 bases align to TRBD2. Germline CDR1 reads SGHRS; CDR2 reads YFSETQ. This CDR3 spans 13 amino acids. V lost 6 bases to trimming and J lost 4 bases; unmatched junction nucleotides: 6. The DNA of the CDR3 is TGCGCCAGCAATTCGGGGGGAGGAGAGACCCAGTACTTC. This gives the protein CASNSGGGETQYF. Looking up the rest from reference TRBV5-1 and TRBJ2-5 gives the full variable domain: KAGVTQTPRYLIKTRGQQVTLSCSPISGHRSVSWYQQTPGQGLQFLFEYFSETQRNKGNFPGRFSGRQFSNSRSEMNVSTLELGDSALYLCASNSGGGETQYFGPGTRLLVL.

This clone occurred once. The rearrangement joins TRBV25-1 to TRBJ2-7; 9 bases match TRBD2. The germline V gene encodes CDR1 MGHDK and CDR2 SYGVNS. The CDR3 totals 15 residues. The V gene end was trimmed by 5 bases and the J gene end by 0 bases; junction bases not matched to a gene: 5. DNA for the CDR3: TGTGCCAGCAGTAGGCTAGCGGGGCACTCCTACGAGCAGTACTTC. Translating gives CASSRLAGHSYEQYF.

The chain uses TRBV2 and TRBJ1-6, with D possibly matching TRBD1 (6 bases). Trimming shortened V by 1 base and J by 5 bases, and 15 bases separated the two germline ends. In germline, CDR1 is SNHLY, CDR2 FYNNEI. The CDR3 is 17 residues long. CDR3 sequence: CASSEVAVGANNSPLHF. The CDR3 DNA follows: TGTGCCAGCAGTGAAGTCGCCGTGGGGGCCAATAATTCACCCCTCCACTTT.

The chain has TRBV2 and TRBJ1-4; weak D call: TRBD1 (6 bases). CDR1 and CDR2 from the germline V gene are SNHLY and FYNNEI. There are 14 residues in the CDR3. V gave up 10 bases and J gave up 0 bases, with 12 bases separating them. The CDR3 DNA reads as TGTGCCACCCTCAGGGGAGCAACTAATGAAAAACTGTTTTTT. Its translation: CATLRGATNEKLFF.

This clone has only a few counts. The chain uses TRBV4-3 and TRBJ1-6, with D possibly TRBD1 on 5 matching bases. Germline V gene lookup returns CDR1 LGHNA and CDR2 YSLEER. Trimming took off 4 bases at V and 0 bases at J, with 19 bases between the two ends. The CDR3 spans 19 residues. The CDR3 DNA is TGCGCCAGCAGCCCGGCAAGGGCAGGGCTGAGCTCCTATAATTCACCCCTCCACTTT. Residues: CASSPARAGLSSYNSPLHF.

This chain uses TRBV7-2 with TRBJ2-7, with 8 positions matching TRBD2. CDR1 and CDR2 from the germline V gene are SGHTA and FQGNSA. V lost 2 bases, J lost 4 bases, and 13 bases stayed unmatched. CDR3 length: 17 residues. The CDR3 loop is CASSLLASRGGIYEQYF. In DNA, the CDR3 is TGTGCCAGCAGCTTACTGGCCTCTCGCGGGGGGATATACGAGCAGTACTTC.

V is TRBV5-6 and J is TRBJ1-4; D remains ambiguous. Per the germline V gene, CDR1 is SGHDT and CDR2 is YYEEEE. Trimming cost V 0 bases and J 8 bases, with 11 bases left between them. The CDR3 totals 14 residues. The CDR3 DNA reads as TGTGCCAGCAGCTTGGGGCAGGTTGGGGAAAAACTGTTTTTT. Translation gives CASSLGQVGEKLFF.

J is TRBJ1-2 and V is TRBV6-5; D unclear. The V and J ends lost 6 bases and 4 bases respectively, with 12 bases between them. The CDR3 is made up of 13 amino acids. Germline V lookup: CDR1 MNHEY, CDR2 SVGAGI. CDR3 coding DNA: TGTGCCAGCAGAGACTTGGGTGGCTATGGCTACACCTTC. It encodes CASRDLGGYGYTF.

This CDR3 reads CASSLVGNTGELFF. For the CDR3, the DNA is TGTGCCAGCAGCTTAGTTGGGAACACCGGGGAGCTGTTTTTT. V and J are TRBV7-8 and TRBJ2-2; no definite D call. The CDR3 is made up of 14 amino acids. Looked up from germline, CDR1 is SGHVS and CDR2 is FQNEAQ. V lost 1 base and J 1 base, leaving 4 bases between the germline ends.